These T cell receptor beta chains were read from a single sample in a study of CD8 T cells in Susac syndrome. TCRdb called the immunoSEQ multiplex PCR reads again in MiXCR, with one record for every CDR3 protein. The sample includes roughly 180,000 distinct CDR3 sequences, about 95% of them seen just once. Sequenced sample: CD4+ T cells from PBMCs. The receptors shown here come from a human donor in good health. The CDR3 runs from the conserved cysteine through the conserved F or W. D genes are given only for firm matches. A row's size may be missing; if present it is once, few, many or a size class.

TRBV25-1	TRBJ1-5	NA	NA	TGTGCCAGCAGTGTGGCTGGAGGTAGCAATCAGCCCCAGCATTTT	CASSVAGGSNQPQHF
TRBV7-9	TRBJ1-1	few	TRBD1	TGTGCCAGCAGCCCGCCGGACAGGGGGTACACTGAAGCTTTCTTT	CASSPPDRGYTEAFF
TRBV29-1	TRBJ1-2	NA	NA	TGCAGCGTCCAAGGCGCCAACTATGGCTACACCTTC	CSVQGANYGYTF
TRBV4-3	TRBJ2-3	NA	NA	TGCGCCAGCAGCCCAGAGCGGGTCCGCACAGATACGCAGTATTTT	CASSPERVRTDTQYF
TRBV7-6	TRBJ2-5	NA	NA	TGTGCCAGCAGCGGTTGGGGAGAGACCCAGTACTTC	CASSGWGETQYF
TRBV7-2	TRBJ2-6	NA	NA	TGTGCCAGCAGCTTAGTGGGCAGATTCTCTGGGGCCAACGTCCTGACTTTC	CASSLVGRFSGANVLTF
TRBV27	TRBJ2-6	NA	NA	TGTGCCAGCACCCAGAGACCCGAAGGGCGTACCAACGTCCTGACTTTC	CASTQRPEGRTNVLTF
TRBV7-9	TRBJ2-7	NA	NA	TGTGCCAGCAGCTTAGTGTCAATCCCCGGGTTCTACGAGCAGTACTTC	CASSLVSIPGFYEQYF
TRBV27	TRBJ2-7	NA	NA	TGTGCCAGCAGTTGGGACCCAGGAATGAAACCCTACGAGCAGTACTTC	CASSWDPGMKPYEQYF
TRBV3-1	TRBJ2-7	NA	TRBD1	TGTGCCAGCAGCTTCGGACAGGGGCAAAGCGAGCAGTACTTC	CASSFGQGQSEQYF
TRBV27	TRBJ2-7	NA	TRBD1	TGTGCCAGCGCTTACCGGGACAGGGCCGAGCAGTACTTC	CASAYRDRAEQYF
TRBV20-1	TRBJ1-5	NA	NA	TGCAGTGCTAGAGCCAGGGAAAAGGATCAGCCCCAGCATTTT	CSARAREKDQPQHF
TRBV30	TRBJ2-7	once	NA	TGTGCCTGGGCAGGGGAATTTTACGAGCAGTACTTC	CAWAGEFYEQYF
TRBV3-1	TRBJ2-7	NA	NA	TGTGCCAGCAGCCTCTTCGGTACCGGTTCCTCCTACGAGCAGTACTTC	CASSLFGTGSSYEQYF
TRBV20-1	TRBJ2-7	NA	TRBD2	TGCAGTGCCGAAACTAGCGGGAGGGACTACGAGCAGTACTTC	CSAETSGRDYEQYF
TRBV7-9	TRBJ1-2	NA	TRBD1	TGTGCCAGCAGCAACGGACAGGGCGCGTCTGGTGGCTACACCTTC	CASSNGQGASGGYTF
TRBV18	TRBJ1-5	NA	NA	TGTGCCAGCTCCGATTACAATCAGCCCCAGCATTTT	CASSDYNQPQHF
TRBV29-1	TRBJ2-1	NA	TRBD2	TGCAGCGTTGGGACTAGCGGGAGTTTTGATGAGCAGTTCTTC	CSVGTSGSFDEQFF
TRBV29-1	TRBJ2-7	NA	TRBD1	TGCAGCGCCGCTCGGGACAGGAACTACGAGCAGTACTTC	CSAARDRNYEQYF
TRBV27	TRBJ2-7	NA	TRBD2	TGTGCCGCCACCTCTAGCGGGAGGGTATACGAGCAGTACTTC	CAATSSGRVYEQYF
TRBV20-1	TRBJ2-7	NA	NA	TGCAGCGCCGACGATCGGGATTCCTCCTACGAGCAGTACTTC	CSADDRDSSYEQYF
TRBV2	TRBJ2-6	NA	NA	TGTGCCAGCAGTGCCGGGGCCAACGTCCTGACTTTC	CASSAGANVLTF
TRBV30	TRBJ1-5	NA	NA	TGTGCCTGGAGTCTCGAGTCGTCGACTTTTGGGCCCCAGCATTTT	CAWSLESSTFGPQHF
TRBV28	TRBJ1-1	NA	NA	TGTGCCAGCAGATCACAGCGGAACACTGAAGCTTTCTTT	CASRSQRNTEAFF
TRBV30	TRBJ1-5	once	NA	TGTGCCTGGGCTCCAGGGGAAGGTCAGCCCCAGCATTTT	CAWAPGEGQPQHF
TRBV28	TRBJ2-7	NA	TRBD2	TGTGCCAGCAGTCCCGCCGCTAGCGGGAATTACGAGCAGTACTTC	CASSPAASGNYEQYF